One and the same sample provided the 15 T cell receptor beta chains below, sequenced in a study of CD8 T cells in Susac syndrome. Reverse transcription of about 0.5 to 1 ug RNA was carried out with random hexamers. TCRdb re-derived calls from the immunoSEQ multiplex PCR reads in MiXCR, one entry per CDR3 protein. The sample records 120,000 or so distinct CDR3 sequences, approximately 94% being singletons. Sequenced: CD4+ T cells from PBMCs. The receptors stem from a human donor in good health.

This chain joins TRBV20-1 and TRBJ1-1; 7 bases fit TRBD1. With 5 bases clipped from V and 1 base from J, the junction kept 10 bases outside the gene matches. The V gene's germline CDR1 is DFQATT and CDR2 SNEGSKA (reference sequence). CDR3 size: 15 residues. The CDR3 region is CSAGDKGQANTEAFF. In nucleotides, the CDR3 is TGCAGTGCTGGGGATAAAGGACAGGCGAACACTGAAGCTTTCTTT.

The chain joins TRBV10-1 to TRBJ2-5; D possibly corresponds to TRBD2 (6 bases). Between the trimmed V and J ends, which lost 4 bases and 5 bases, there was a span of 17 bases. This CDR3 contains 15 residues. CDR1 WNHNN and CDR2 SYGVQD come from the germline V gene (reference sequence). The CDR3 DNA reads TGCGCCAGCAGTGGGGACTCCACCGAAGGGGAGACCCAGTACTTC. It specifies CASSGDSTEGETQYF.

This chain joins TRBV3-1 and TRBJ1-5; 7 bases map to TRBD1. J was trimmed by 6 bases and V by 1 base; bases with no gene match: 6. The germline V gene encodes CDR1 LGHDT and CDR2 YNNKEL (reference sequence). The CDR3 spans 15 residues. The CDR3 DNA sequence: TGTGCCAGCAGCCAAGGAGGGGGCAGAGGTCAGCCCCAGCATTTT. This codes for CASSQGGGRGQPQHF.

This chain links TRBV2 with TRBJ1-1; tentative D call: TRBD1 (5 bases). From germline, CDR1 is SNHLY and CDR2 FYNNEI. Trimming removed 3 bases at V and 2 bases at J, with 13 bases between. This CDR3 has 15 residues. CDR3 sequence (DNA): TGTGCCAGCAGTGATAATCGGGGGTTAAACACTGAAGCTTTCTTT. Translating it yields CASSDNRGLNTEAFF.

As DNA, the CDR3 is TGTGCCAGCAGCGCGCCCCGGACAGGGGCACAAGAGACCCAGTACTTC. It translates to CASSAPRTGAQETQYF. This chain links TRBV5-8 with TRBJ2-5; the match to TRBD1 covers 9 bases. Germline trimming cut 4 bases from V and 2 bases from J; bases unmatched to any gene: 9. The CDR3 has 16 residues. The germline V gene encodes CDR1 SGHTS and CDR2 YDEGEE. Together with reference TRBV5-8 and TRBJ2-5, the CDR3 gives the full variable domain: EAGVTQSPTHLIKTRGQQATLRCSPISGHTSVYWYQQALGLGLQFLLWYDEGEERNRGNFPPRFSGRQFPNYSSELNVNALELEDSALYLCASSAPRTGAQETQYFGPGTRLLVL.

V is TRBV10-3 and J is TRBJ1-1, with D possibly being TRBD1 (5 bases). V shed 7 bases and J shed 3 bases, with 12 bases lying between them. The germline CDR1 and CDR2 sequences are ENHRY and SYGVKD. The CDR3 loop spans 13 amino acids. The CDR3 loop is CAITERGDTEAFF. In DNA form, the CDR3 reads TGTGCCATCACCGAACGAGGGGACACTGAAGCTTTCTTT.

The CDR3 coding sequence is TGTGCCACCCGCATTGCGGGGGGCACAGATACGCAGTATTTT. This translates into CATRIAGGTDTQYF. The V and J genes are TRBV27 and TRBJ2-3, with 7 bases lining up with TRBD2. There are 14 residues in the CDR3. Losses at the gene ends were 10 bases for V and 1 base for J; bases not matched to a gene: 8. Germline CDR1 is MNHEY and CDR2 is SMNVEV (reference sequence).

V is TRBV4-2 and J is TRBJ2-7, with 11 bases aligning to TRBD2. Germline trimming cut 3 bases from V and 3 bases from J; bases unmatched to any gene: 7. Germline V gene lookup returns CDR1 LGHNA and CDR2 YNFKEQ. The CDR3 sequence is 16 residues long. In DNA form, the CDR3 reads TGTGCCAGCAGCCAGTCACTAGCGGGAGAGATCTACGAGCAGTACTTC. Its translation is CASSQSLAGEIYEQYF.

This sequence joins TRBV3-1 and TRBJ1-1, with D unclear. CDR1 is LGHDT and CDR2 is YNNKEL in the germline V gene (reference sequence). V was trimmed by 4 bases and J by 9 bases, leaving 12 bases between them. This CDR3 is 12 amino acids long. The CDR3 protein is CASSLREAKAFF. The CDR3 DNA sequence: TGTGCCAGCAGCCTACGAGAGGCAAAAGCTTTCTTT.

The chain uses TRBV20-1 and TRBJ2-7; TRBD2 might be the D (5 bases). V lost 3 bases, J lost 6 bases, and 15 bases lay in between. There are 13 residues in the CDR3. The germline CDR1 and CDR2 sequences are DFQATT and SNEGSKA (reference sequence). The CDR3 DNA reads TGCAGTGCTAGCCGGGAAGTAGAACGCGAGCAGTACTTC. Translating it yields CSASREVEREQYF.

This sequence joins TRBV10-3 and TRBJ1-5; TRBD1 agrees at 8 bases. The trim removed 6 bases at V and 7 bases at J, leaving 17 bases unmatched. This CDR3 spans 17 amino acids. Germline assignment: CDR1 ENHRY and CDR2 SYGVKD. CDR3 bases: TGTGCCATCAGAGCCGGACAGGGCGCGGGGGAGGAACAGCCCCAGCATTTT. It encodes CAIRAGQGAGEEQPQHF.

The chain carries TRBV20-1 and TRBJ2-1; 7 positions agree with TRBD2. J lost 13 bases, V lost 6 bases, and 12 bases had no gene match. The length of the CDR3 is 12 residues. Germline CDR1 is DFQATT and CDR2 is SNEGSKA (reference sequence). In DNA, the CDR3 is TGCAGTGCCCGCTCGGGGACTACCAATCAGTTCTTC. Amino acids: CSARSGTTNQFF.

J is TRBJ2-3 and V is TRBV7-9; TRBD1 matches 11 bases. Germline V gene lookup returns CDR1 SEHNR and CDR2 FQNEAQ (reference sequence). This CDR3 has 15 residues. Losses at the gene ends were 4 bases for V and 4 bases for J; bases not matched to a gene: 4. The CDR3 loop is CASSSGTGGADTQYF. In nucleotides, the CDR3 is TGTGCCAGCAGCTCCGGGACAGGGGGGGCAGATACGCAGTATTTT.

This clonotype was counted a single time. The chain carries TRBV6-2 or TRBV6-3 and TRBJ2-1; 7 bases fit TRBD1. This CDR3 has 16 residues. V was clipped by 8 bases and J by 4 bases; unmatched bases: 14. Germline CDR1 and CDR2: MNHEY and SVGEGT. In DNA form, the CDR3 reads TGTGCCAGCCGTCCTTACATTGGGACAGATTACAATGAGCAGTTCTTC. Its protein is CASRPYIGTDYNEQFF.

This sequence joins TRBV29-1 and TRBJ2-3; D call uncertain. CDR1 and CDR2 (germline): SQVTM, ANQGSEA. V dropped 0 bases and J dropped 8 bases, with 0 bases sitting between them. The CDR3 covers 9 residues. The DNA for the CDR3 is TGCAGCGTTGAAGATACGCAGTATTTT. This codes for CSVEDTQYF.